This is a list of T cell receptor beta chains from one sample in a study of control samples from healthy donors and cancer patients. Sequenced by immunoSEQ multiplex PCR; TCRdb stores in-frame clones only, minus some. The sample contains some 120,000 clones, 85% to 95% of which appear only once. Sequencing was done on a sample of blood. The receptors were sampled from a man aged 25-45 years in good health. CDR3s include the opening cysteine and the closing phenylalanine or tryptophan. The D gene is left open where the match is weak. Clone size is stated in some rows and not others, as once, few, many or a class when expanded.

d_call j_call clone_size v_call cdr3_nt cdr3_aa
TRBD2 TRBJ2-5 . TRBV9 TGTGCCAGCAGCACGGGACTAGCGGGGGACCCCCAAGAGACCCAGTACTTC CASSTGLAGDPQETQYF
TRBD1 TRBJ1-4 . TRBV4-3 TGCGCCAGCAGCCAAGAGGGGGCAGGGGGCTTGGGTAATGAAAAACTGTTTTTT CASSQEGAGGLGNEKLFF
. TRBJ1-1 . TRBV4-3 TGCGCCAGCAGCCAAGAGCCGAACACTGAAGCTTTCTTT CASSQEPNTEAFF
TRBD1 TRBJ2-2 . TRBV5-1 TGCGCCAGCAGCATTGACAGGGGTGGAACCGGGGAGCTGTTTTTT CASSIDRGGTGELFF
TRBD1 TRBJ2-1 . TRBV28 TGTGCCAGCAGTTTAGGGTGGGACAGGGGGACGCGGAGTGAGTTCTTC CASSLGWDRGTRSEFF
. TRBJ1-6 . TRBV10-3 TGTGCCACAGGGACTACCGACACCCCCTATAATTCACCCCTCCACTTT CATGTTDTPYNSPLHF
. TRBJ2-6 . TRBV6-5 TGTGCCAATGGGGGCGACGGCTGGGCCAACGTCCTGACTTTC CANGGDGWANVLTF
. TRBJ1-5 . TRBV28 TGTGCCAGCAGTTTATCAGGGTTAGGAAATCAGCCCCAGCATTTT CASSLSGLGNQPQHF
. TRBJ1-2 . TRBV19 TGTGCCAGTAGTCCGGCGGGAAACTATGGCTACACCTTC CASSPAGNYGYTF
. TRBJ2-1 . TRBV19 TGTGCCAGTAGACCCTTGGGCTCCTACAATGAGCAGTTCTTC CASRPLGSYNEQFF
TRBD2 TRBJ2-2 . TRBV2 TGTGCCAGCAATAGACTTAGCGGGGGAAGAACCGGGGAGCTGTTTTTT CASNRLSGGRTGELFF
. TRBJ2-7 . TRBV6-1 TGTGCCAGCAGCGAAGCCTCGGGGATAACCATCTACGAGCAGTACTTC CASSEASGITIYEQYF
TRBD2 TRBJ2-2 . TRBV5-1 TGCGCCAGCTCCGGGGGAGGGGTGGACACCGGGGAGCTGTTTTTT CASSGGGVDTGELFF
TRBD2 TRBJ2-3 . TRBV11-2 TGTGCCAGCAGCACGCTCGGGGCGGGGGGGCATAAAGATACGCAGTATTTT CASSTLGAGGHKDTQYF
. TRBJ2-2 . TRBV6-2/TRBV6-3 TGTGCCAGCAGTTACTCGGCCAGTCCCGGGGAGCTGTTTTTT CASSYSASPGELFF
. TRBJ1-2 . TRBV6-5 TGTGCCAGCAGTAATGGACAGAACTATGGCTACACCTTC CASSNGQNYGYTF
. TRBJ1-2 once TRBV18 TGTGCCAGCTCACCATCGACAGTTAATGGCTACACCTTC CASSPSTVNGYTF
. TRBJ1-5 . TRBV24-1 TGTGCCACCAGGGACGGAAACAATCAGCCCCAGCATTTT CATRDGNNQPQHF
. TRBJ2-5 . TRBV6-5 TGTGCCAGCAGTTACCGAGGGACTCACCGAGAGACCCAGTACTTC CASSYRGTHRETQYF
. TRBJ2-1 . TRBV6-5 TGTGCCAGCAGTTACCGGGCGCTCAATGAGCAGTTCTTC CASSYRALNEQFF
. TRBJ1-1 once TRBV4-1 TGCGCCAGCAGCCAAGACCCGGGGGGGGTTGCTGAAGCTTTCTTT CASSQDPGGVAEAFF
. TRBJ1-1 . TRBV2 TGTGCCAGCAGTGAATCGGGGGCCGGGACTGAAGCTTTCTTT CASSESGAGTEAFF
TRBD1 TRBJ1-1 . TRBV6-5 TGTGCCAGCAGTTTGGGACAGGGTGTAGTAACTGAAGCTTTCTTT CASSLGQGVVTEAFF
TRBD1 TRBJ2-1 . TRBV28 TGTGCCAGCCTGACAGGGGGCGGAGATGAGCAGTTCTTC CASLTGGGDEQFF
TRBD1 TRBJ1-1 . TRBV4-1 TGCGCCAGCAGCCAAGACCTGGGGACAGGGGAACAGGAGCTTTTCTTT CASSQDLGTGEQELFF
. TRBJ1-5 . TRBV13 TGTGCCAGCAGCTTAGGGCGGGGGGGCCATCAGCCCCAGCATTTT CASSLGRGGHQPQHF
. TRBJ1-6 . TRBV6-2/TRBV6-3 TGTGCCAGCAGCCGGGACCCGCGTAATTCACCCCTCCACTTT CASSRDPRNSPLHF
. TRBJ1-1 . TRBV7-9 TGTGCCAGCAGCATGACAGGGAACACTGAAGCTTTCTTT CASSMTGNTEAFF
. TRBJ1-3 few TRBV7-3 TGTGCCAGCAGCTTAACAGCATCGGAGGCTGGAAACACCATATATTTT CASSLTASEAGNTIYF
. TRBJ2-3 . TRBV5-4 TGTGCCAGCAGCTCGAGCTCGGCGGAAGATACGCAGTATTTT CASSSSSAEDTQYF
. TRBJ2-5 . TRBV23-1 TGCGCCAGCAGTCAATCGGGAAGGAGGTTGGGGGAGACCCAGTACTTC CASSQSGRRLGETQYF
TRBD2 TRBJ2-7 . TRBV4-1 TGCGCCAGCAGCCACCCCCGGGCTAGCGGGGGGGACGAGCAGTACTTC CASSHPRASGGDEQYF
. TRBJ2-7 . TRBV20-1 TGCAGTGCTAGTCGGCAGGGGAACGAGCAGTACTTC CSASRQGNEQYF
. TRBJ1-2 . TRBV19 TGTGCCAGTAGGACTTCTGCGTCGTCACGCCCCCCGGGCTACACCTTC CASRTSASSRPPGYTF
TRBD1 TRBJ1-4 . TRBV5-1 TGCGCCAGCAGCCCTGGAGACAGGGGGAGCGAAAAACTGTTTTTT CASSPGDRGSEKLFF
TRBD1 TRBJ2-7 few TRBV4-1 TGCGCCAGCAGCGAAAGTAACAGGGGGTCCTACGAGCAGTACTTC CASSESNRGSYEQYF
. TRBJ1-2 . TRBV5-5 TGTGCCAGCAGCTCCGTTGGTCCTGGGGGCTATGGCTACACCTTC CASSSVGPGGYGYTF
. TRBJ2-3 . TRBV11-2 TGTGCCAGCAGCTTAGTGGCGGGAACAGATACGCAGTATTTT CASSLVAGTDTQYF
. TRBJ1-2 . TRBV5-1 TGCGCCAGCACCCCTGACCTCCCCCACAACTATGGCTACACCTTC CASTPDLPHNYGYTF
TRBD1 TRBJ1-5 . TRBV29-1 TGCAGCGTTGTTGGGACAGGGGGCGCGGGCAATCAGCCCCAGCATTTT CSVVGTGGAGNQPQHF
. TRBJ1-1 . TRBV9 TGTGCCAGCAGCGTAGGAGGGGTGGACACTGAAGCTTTCTTT CASSVGGVDTEAFF